The 14 T cell receptor beta chains below all came from one sample that was sequenced in a study of T-cell reconstitution after alpha-beta-depleted transplantation in children. Unique molecular identifiers were incorporated when the TCRbeta library was constructed. MiXCR, applied by TCRdb to the PCR reads, yields one record per CDR3 protein. The sample lists 700,000 or so distinct CDR3 sequences; less than 15% were seen once. This specimen consisted of PBMCs, obtained before TCRalphabeta/CD19-depleted stem cell transplant. The receptors were sampled from a girl between 2 and 10 years old with congenital amegakaryocytic thrombocytopenia, due to receive a stem cell transplant.

This clonotype has ten or more counts. The chain combines TRBV18 with TRBJ2-2, with 9 positions matching TRBD2. Losses at the gene ends were 5 bases for V and 4 bases for J; bases not matched to a gene: 8. The CDR3 covers 16 residues. In germline, CDR1 is KGHSH, CDR2 LQKENI. CDR3 bases: TGTGCCAGCTCAACCTTAGCGGGAGCGACCACCGGGGAGCTGTTTTTT. Translation gives CASSTLAGATTGELFF.

There are many counts of this clonotype. The gene calls are TRBV20-1 and TRBJ1-2; TRBD1 agrees at 7 bases. This CDR3 region has 12 residues. J was trimmed by 6 bases and V by 5 bases; bases with no gene match: 6. The germline V gene has CDR1 DFQATT and CDR2 SNEGSKA (reference sequence). In DNA form, the CDR3 reads TGCAGTGCTTCAGGGGGTGGGGATGGCTACACCTTC. The encoded protein is CSASGGGDGYTF.

The chain carries TRBV7-2 and TRBJ1-6; D not certain. Per germline, CDR1 SGHTA and CDR2 FQGNSA. CDR3 length equals 14 residues. With 5 bases removed from V and 8 bases from J, the gap between germline ends came to 13 bases. The CDR3 DNA reads as TGTGCCAGCAGCGAAGTCCGGACCTATTCACCCCTCCACTTT. Encoded protein: CASSEVRTYSPLHF. The variable domain in full, with the rest retrieved from reference TRBV7-2 and TRBJ1-6, is GAGVSQSPSNKVTEKGKDVELRCDPISGHTALYWYRQSLGQGLEFLIYFQGNSAPDKSGLPSDRFSAERTGGSVSTLTIQRTQQEDSAVYLCASSEVRTYSPLHFGNGTRLTVT.

Ten or more counts support this clonotype. The V gene is TRBV5-1, the J gene TRBJ2-3, with D unresolved. Germline CDR1 and CDR2: SGHRS and YFSETQ. The V and J ends lost 0 bases and 5 bases respectively, with 10 bases between them. The CDR3 sequence is 14 residues long. The CDR3: CASSLEGTGDTQYF. DNA for the CDR3: TGCGCCAGCAGCTTGGAGGGAACGGGAGATACGCAGTATTTT.

This clonotype was counted ten times or more. The chain combines TRBV25-1 with TRBJ2-5; 10 nucleotides align to TRBD2. The length of the CDR3 is 17 residues. From germline, CDR1 is MGHDK and CDR2 SYGVNS. Trimming at V came to 1 base and at J to 5 bases, leaving 10 bases not matched to a gene. CDR3 in amino acids: CASSEWVKREGRETQYF. The DNA for the CDR3 is TGTGCCAGCAGTGAATGGGTCAAGCGGGAGGGCCGGGAGACCCAGTACTTC.

This clonotype was seen a few times. The V gene is TRBV27, the J gene TRBJ2-2; 13 bases are a match to TRBD2. The CDR3 runs 14 residues. Losses at the gene ends were 9 bases for V and 6 bases for J; bases not matched to a gene: 4. Germline lookup yields CDR1 MNHEY and CDR2 SMNVEV (reference sequence). DNA of the CDR3: TGTGCCAGTAACGGACTAGCGGGAGCCGGGGAGCTGTTTTTT. Protein sequence: CASNGLAGAGELFF.

This clonotype has more than one count but fewer than ten. V and J are TRBV3-1 and TRBJ2-2; 10 nucleotides agree with TRBD2. The V gene's germline CDR1 is LGHDT and CDR2 YNNKEL (reference sequence). This CDR3 is 15 amino acids long. V lost 1 base and J lost 4; bases outside the gene matches: 0. This CDR3 reads CASSQGTSGTGELFF. DNA of the CDR3: TGTGCCAGCAGCCAAGGGACTAGCGGCACCGGGGAGCTGTTTTTT.

The chain employs TRBV5-6 and TRBJ1-1; D is perhaps TRBD1 (6 bases). The germline V gene encodes CDR1 SGHDT and CDR2 YYEEEE. V lost 2 bases and J lost 0, with 8 bases in between. The CDR3 consists of 14 residues. CDR3: CASSFWGLNTEAFF. The CDR3 DNA reads TGTGCCAGCAGCTTCTGGGGGCTGAACACTGAAGCTTTCTTT.

This clonotype has a count of ten or more. The V gene is TRBV7-2, the J gene TRBJ2-3; D is uncertain. V was pared by 5 bases and J by 5 bases, with 11 bases between. The germline V gene has CDR1 SGHTA and CDR2 FQGNSA. The CDR3 is made up of 13 amino acids. Here the CDR3 DNA reads TGTGCCAGCAGCCCCACGCCTGGAGATACGCAGTATTTT. This sequence encodes CASSPTPGDTQYF.

V and J are TRBV20-1 and TRBJ1-2, with D tentatively TRBD1 (5 bases). Trimming shortened V by 3 bases and J by 5 bases, and 13 bases separated the two germline ends. Germline V gives CDR1 DFQATT, CDR2 SNEGSKA (reference sequence). The CDR3 is 13 residues long. The chain's CDR3 is CSASYRNIYGYTF. In DNA form, the CDR3 reads TGCAGTGCTAGTTACAGGAACATATATGGCTACACCTTC.

This clonotype has a handful of counts. The chain recombines TRBV19 with TRBJ2-2, with 7 bases that match TRBD2. The CDR3 length is 13 residues. Germline loops: CDR1 LNHDA, CDR2 SQIVND (reference sequence). The V segment lost 7 bases and the J segment 4 bases; nucleotides outside the gene matches: 3. CDR3 region: CASTAGVTGELFF. CDR3 nucleotide sequence: TGTGCCAGTACGGCGGGAGTCACCGGGGAGCTGTTTTTT.

The chain carries TRBV20-1 and TRBJ2-3; D may correspond to TRBD1 or TRBD2 (5 bases each). Germline values: CDR1 DFQATT, CDR2 SNEGSKA (reference sequence). V was shortened by 3 bases and J by 5 bases, with 12 bases between the two germline ends. This CDR3 contains 13 residues. CDR3 sequence reads: CSASGGLGDTQYF. For the CDR3, the DNA is TGCAGTGCTAGTGGGGGTTTGGGAGATACGCAGTATTTT.

V is TRBV10-3 and J is TRBJ2-7, with D uncertain. Trimming pared 6 bases from V and 3 bases from J, leaving 18 bases between. CDR3 length equals 15 residues. Germline V gene lookup returns CDR1 ENHRY and CDR2 SYGVKD. The CDR3 bases are TGTGCCATCAGAGATTGGACCCAAAGTAACTACGAGCAGTACTTC. This gives the protein CAIRDWTQSNYEQYF.

This chain uses TRBV19 with TRBJ1-5; D perhaps matches TRBD1 (6 bases). The V end was cut by 9 bases, the J end by 3 bases, with 18 bases between. CDR1 and CDR2 (germline): LNHDA, SQIVND (reference sequence). The CDR3 loop spans 15 amino acids. CDR3 nucleotides: TGTGCCAGCGAGGGGGGGGGAGCGGTCAATCAGCCCCAGCATTTT. Amino acid sequence: CASEGGGAVNQPQHF.